Listed here are 25 T cell receptor beta chains from one sample, sequenced in a study of blood T cell repertoires in COVID-19. Only in-frame clones appear in the TCRdb table, and some are missing; sequencing was by immunoSEQ multiplex PCR. The table has under 200,000 clones, 65% to 85% seen once; the top ten hold about a tenth. The sample was peripheral blood. Receptors originate from an elderly woman with active or convalescent COVID-19.

The V and J genes are TRBV18 and TRBJ1-5; 7 bases are shared with TRBD1. Germline CDR1 KGHSH, CDR2 LQKENI. V dropped 4 bases and J dropped 4; count of bases not matched to a gene: 4. CDR3 length: 14 residues. The CDR3 region has the DNA TGTGCCAGCTCACACGGACAGGAGAATCAGCCCCAGCATTTT. The encoded protein is CASSHGQENQPQHF.

The CDR3 nucleotides are TGCAGTGCTACTGACAGGGCCGGCTACGAGCAGTACTTC. Translating gives CSATDRAGYEQYF. V usage is TRBV20-1 and J usage is TRBJ2-7; 7 nucleotides agree with TRBD1. After removal of 4 bases from V and 3 bases from J, the junction contained 6 bases not matched to a gene. Germline CDR1 reads DFQATT; CDR2 reads SNEGSKA (reference sequence). This CDR3 has 13 amino acids.

CDR3 DNA sequence: TGTGCCAGCAGTGAGGAGGGGTTGGGCGAGCAGTACTTC. Encoded protein: CASSEEGLGEQYF. The chain is built from TRBV2 and TRBJ2-7; weak D call: TRBD2 (6 bases). CDR1 SNHLY and CDR2 FYNNEI come from the germline V gene. The CDR3 contains 13 residues. V dropped 3 bases and J dropped 6 bases, with 12 bases sitting between them.

The rearrangement uses TRBV6-5 and TRBJ1-5; the D is unclear. Trimming stripped 7 bases from V and 6 bases from J, with 19 bases between. CDR1 is MNHEY and CDR2 is SVGAGI in the germline V gene. The CDR3 runs 15 residues. The CDR3 reads CASTPLGGNGQPQHF. In DNA form, the CDR3 reads TGTGCCAGCACCCCCCTCGGCGGGAATGGTCAGCCCCAGCATTTT.

Ten or more counts support this clone. V usage is TRBV5-4 and J usage is TRBJ1-2; 9 bases line up with TRBD1. Germline lookup yields CDR1 SGHNT and CDR2 YYREEE (reference sequence). There are 17 residues in the CDR3. The V segment lost 4 bases and the J segment 6 bases; nucleotides outside the gene matches: 16. CDR3 nucleotide sequence: TGTGCCAGCAGCGCGGGACAGGGCGGATCGGTTCGGGATGGCTACACCTTC. Amino acid sequence: CASSAGQGGSVRDGYTF.

The chain recombines TRBV11-2 with TRBJ1-2; 8 nucleotides match TRBD1. The junction had 3 bases not matched to a gene; V was cut back by 0 bases and J by 6 bases. The CDR3 is 14 amino acids. Germline CDR1 SGHAT, CDR2 FQNNGV. The CDR3 region is CASSLEAGGDGYTF. CDR3 bases: TGTGCCAGCAGCTTAGAGGCAGGGGGCGATGGCTACACCTTC.

The rearrangement uses TRBV6-5 and TRBJ2-3; 9 nucleotides match TRBD2. Trimming at V came to 0 bases and at J to 10 bases, leaving 8 bases not matched to a gene. The CDR3 loop spans 15 amino acids. From germline, CDR1 is MNHEY and CDR2 SVGAGI. The CDR3 spells CASSYSGLASGAQYF. The CDR3 coding sequence is TGTGCCAGCAGTTACTCGGGACTAGCTTCTGGAGCGCAGTATTTT.

CDR3 bases: TGTGCCAGCAGCCGGGGACTAGCGCAGGCCAATACGCAGTATTTT. Encoded protein: CASSRGLAQANTQYF. The chain combines TRBV7-3 with TRBJ2-3; 10 nucleotides match TRBD2. The CDR3 covers 15 residues. V lost 5 bases to trimming and J lost 7 bases; unmatched junction nucleotides: 9. Germline assignment: CDR1 SGHTA and CDR2 FQGTGA.

CDR3 bases: TGCGCCAGCAGCTCCCTCCAGTCCTCCTACGAGCAGTACTTC. This sequence encodes CASSSLQSSYEQYF. V is TRBV5-1 and J is TRBJ2-7, with D unclear. Germline CDR1 and CDR2: SGHRS and YFSETQ. The CDR3 is 14 residues long. V was cut by 3 bases and J by 0 bases, with 10 bases left in between.

The sample holds a few counts of this clone. This chain connects TRBV18 to TRBJ1-1, with 7 bases that match TRBD1. The CDR3 has 15 residues. The V gene's germline CDR1 is KGHSH and CDR2 LQKENI. After removal of 6 bases from V and 2 bases from J, the junction contained 9 bases not matched to a gene. For the CDR3, the DNA is TGTGCCAGCTCGCCTCAACAGGGGAGAAACACTGAAGCTTTCTTT. Protein: CASSPQQGRNTEAFF. Combining the CDR3 with reference TRBV18 and TRBJ1-1 gives the whole variable domain NAGVMQNPRHLVRRRGQEARLRCSPMKGHSHVYWYRQLPEEGLKFMVYLQKENIIDESGMPKERFSAEFPKEGPSILRIQQVVRGDSAAYFCASSPQQGRNTEAFFGQGTRLTVV.

This sequence joins TRBV11-3 and TRBJ1-5; 8 nucleotides agree with TRBD1. Germline V gene lookup returns CDR1 SGHNT and CDR2 YENEEA. V gave up 5 bases and J gave up 3 bases; unmatched junction bases: 15. This CDR3 has 18 amino acids. The CDR3: CASSPDREEGKINQPQHF. CDR3 DNA: TGTGCCAGCAGCCCGGACAGGGAGGAGGGTAAAATCAATCAGCCCCAGCATTTT.

The rearrangement uses TRBV18 and TRBJ1-5; 9 bases match TRBD1. The CDR3 is made up of 17 amino acids. The V gene's germline CDR1 is KGHSH and CDR2 LQKENI. The ends lost 3 bases at V and 2 bases at J; junction bases unmatched: 8. CDR3 DNA: TGTGCCAGCTCACCTCAGACAGGGGGTTCCGGCAATCAGCCCCAGCATTTT. This gives the protein CASSPQTGGSGNQPQHF.

This chain uses TRBV7-9 with TRBJ2-7; D is possibly TRBD2 (5 bases). Germline loops: CDR1 SEHNR, CDR2 FQNEAQ (reference sequence). The CDR3 totals 14 residues. The ends were cut back, 1 base at V and 5 bases at J, with 12 bases in the middle. CDR3: CASSLGSLADEQYF. The CDR3 DNA reads as TGTGCCAGCAGCTTAGGGTCCCTAGCTGACGAGCAGTACTTC.

This chain joins TRBV19 and TRBJ2-7; 11 nucleotides agree with TRBD1. The ends lost 9 bases at V and 3 bases at J; junction bases unmatched: 16. The CDR3 loop spans 17 amino acids. Germline-derived CDR1 and CDR2 are LNHDA and SQIVND (reference sequence). The CDR3 loop is CASAPSPWGQGGYEQYF. The CDR3 nucleotides read TGTGCCAGCGCACCCTCACCGTGGGGACAGGGGGGCTACGAGCAGTACTTC.

The chain uses TRBV19 and TRBJ2-5; D may be TRBD2 (5 bases). This CDR3 has 15 amino acids. Per the germline V gene, CDR1 is LNHDA and CDR2 is SQIVND (reference sequence). Deletions cut 4 bases from V and 2 bases from J, with 14 bases between. CDR3 sequence reads: CASSTGGRVQETQYF. The CDR3, as DNA: TGTGCCAGTAGTACCGGAGGACGGGTACAAGAGACCCAGTACTTC. Based on the CDR3 plus reference TRBV19 and TRBJ2-5, the full variable domain is DGGITQSPKYLFRKEGQNVTLSCEQNLNHDAMYWYRQDPGQGLRLIYYSQIVNDFQKGDIAEGYSVSREKKESFPLTVTSAQKNPTAFYLCASSTGGRVQETQYFGPGTRLLVL.

The chain employs TRBV5-1 and TRBJ2-5; D is perhaps TRBD1 (6 bases). Trimming shortened V by 1 base and J by 4 bases, and 11 bases separated the two germline ends. Germline lookup yields CDR1 SGHRS and CDR2 YFSETQ. The CDR3 totals 14 residues. The CDR3 spells CASSLSTGSETQYF. As DNA, the CDR3 is TGCGCCAGCAGCTTGTCAACAGGGTCAGAGACCCAGTACTTC.

Note on this clone: A read error may account for a junction end that differs from germline. This chain uses TRBV7-7 with TRBJ1-1; TRBD1 is a possible D gene (6 bases). The V gene's germline CDR1 is SSHAT and CDR2 FNYEAQ (reference sequence). The CDR3 is made up of 13 amino acids. The CDR3 DNA reads as TGTGCTAGCAGCAGACAGGAGAACACTGAAGCTTTCTTT. Its translation: CASSRQENTEAFF.

This chain joins TRBV5-1 and TRBJ1-2; 7 nucleotides align to TRBD1. This CDR3 is built from 13 residues. Per the germline V gene, CDR1 is SGHRS and CDR2 is YFSETQ. V trimming: 4 bases; J trimming: 8 bases; junction bases outside the gene matches: 8. The CDR3, as DNA: TGCGCCAGCAGCCGCGCTGACAGGGCCGGCTACACCTTC. This codes for CASSRADRAGYTF.

CDR3 nucleotide sequence: TGTGCCATCAGCCTAGACAGGGGGCTCTACGAGCAGTACTTC. Translating it yields CAISLDRGLYEQYF. The V gene is TRBV10-3, the J gene TRBJ2-7, with TRBD1 identical over 10 bases. The V and J ends lost 6 bases and 3 bases, in that order; junction bases with no gene match: 5. This CDR3 region has 14 residues. Per the germline V gene, CDR1 is ENHRY and CDR2 is SYGVKD.

In regard to this clone: Additional DNA sequences in this sample encode the identical CDR3. CDR3 sequence: CASSPYRDRDTEAFF. The CDR3 coding sequence is TGCGCCAGCAGTCCATACCGGGACAGGGACACTGAAGCTTTCTTT. The chain couples TRBV5-1 to TRBJ1-1; 9 nucleotides align to TRBD1. CDR1 SGHRS and CDR2 YFSETQ come from the germline V gene. The CDR3 covers 15 residues. V was clipped by 5 bases and J by 3 bases; unmatched bases: 8.

About this clone: At one end, the junction sequence differs from germline, possibly due to a read error. V and J are TRBV7-7 and TRBJ2-5; TRBD2 matches 10 bases. CDR1 is SSHAT and CDR2 is FNYEAQ in the germline V gene (reference sequence). This CDR3 contains 16 residues. The CDR3 sequence: CASSPGKRGGGETQYF. The CDR3 nucleotides are TGTGCTAGCAGCCCCGGCAAGCGGGGGGGCGGGGAGACCCAGTACTTC.

This clone was seen once. The rearrangement uses TRBV20-1 and TRBJ2-1; the match to TRBD2 covers 7 bases. J gave up 10 bases and V 6 bases, and 6 bases lay outside the gene matches. Per the germline V gene, CDR1 is DFQATT and CDR2 is SNEGSKA (reference sequence). The CDR3 contains 11 residues. Here the CDR3 reads CSAERLAEQFF. CDR3 bases: TGCAGTGCGGAAAGACTAGCCGAGCAGTTCTTC.

V usage is TRBV7-2 and J usage is TRBJ2-3; D unresolved. V shed 1 base and J shed 6 bases, with 14 bases lying between them. The CDR3 has 15 residues. The germline V gene has CDR1 SGHTA and CDR2 FQGNSA. This CDR3 is CASSLDSRRRDTQYF. DNA for the CDR3: TGTGCCAGCAGCTTAGATAGCCGAAGACGGGATACGCAGTATTTT.

This clone was picked up a small number of times. The chain employs TRBV19 and TRBJ2-7, with 9 positions matching TRBD1. Germline CDR1 and CDR2: LNHDA and SQIVND (reference sequence). This CDR3 is built from 13 residues. J was trimmed by 5 bases and V by 6 bases; bases with no gene match: 5. The CDR3 DNA sequence: TGTGCCAGTAGGGCGGACAGGGGCCACGAGCAGTACTTC. Translating gives CASRADRGHEQYF. The variable domain in full, completed from reference TRBV19 and TRBJ2-7, reads DGGITQSPKYLFRKEGQNVTLSCEQNLNHDAMYWYRQDPGQGLRLIYYSQIVNDFQKGDIAEGYSVSREKKESFPLTVTSAQKNPTAFYLCASRADRGHEQYFGPGTRLTVT.

The rearrangement uses TRBV11-3 and TRBJ2-3, with D possibly matching TRBD2 (5 bases). This CDR3 comprises 13 residues. V shed 8 bases and J shed 3 bases, with 12 bases lying between them. Germline values: CDR1 SGHNT, CDR2 YENEEA. DNA for the CDR3: TGTGCCAGCTGGACTCCTGGGACAGATACGCAGTATTTT. It yields the protein CASWTPGTDTQYF. Looking up the rest from reference TRBV11-3 and TRBJ2-3 gives the full variable domain: EAGVVQSPRYKIIEKKQPVAFWCNPISGHNTLYWYLQNLGQGPELLIRYENEEAVDDSQLPKDRFSAERLKGVDSTLKIQPAELGDSAVYLCASWTPGTDTQYFGPGTRLTVL.